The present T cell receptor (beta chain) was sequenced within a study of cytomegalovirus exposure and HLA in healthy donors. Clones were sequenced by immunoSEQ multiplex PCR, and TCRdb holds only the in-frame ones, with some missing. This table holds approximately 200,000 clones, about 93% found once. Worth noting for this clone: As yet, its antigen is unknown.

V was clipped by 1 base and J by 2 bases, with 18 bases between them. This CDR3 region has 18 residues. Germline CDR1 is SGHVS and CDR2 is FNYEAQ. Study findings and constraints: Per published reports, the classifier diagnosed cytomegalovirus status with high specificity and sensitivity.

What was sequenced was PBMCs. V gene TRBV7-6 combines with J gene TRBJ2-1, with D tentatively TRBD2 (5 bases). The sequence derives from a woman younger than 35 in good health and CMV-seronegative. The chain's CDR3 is CASSLEGGRSSTYNEQFF. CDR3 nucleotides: TGTGCCAGCAGCTTAGAAGGAGGCCGTAGTTCTACCTACAATGAGCAGTTCTTC.